This section outlines one T cell receptor (beta chain) sequence together with its context. Its antigen is as yet unknown. The read ends 3 residues early relative to the CDR3; the germline J gene fills the gap. This sample is drawn from a study of T cell clonality in common variable immunodeficiency. Diagnosis required reduced IgG, IgA and/or IgM with specific antibody deficiency. CVID subjects were about 14 female and more than 25 male, aged about 8 to 65. No CVID subject was ill or on immunomodulatory drugs when sampled. V lost 3 bases, J lost 5 bases, and 2 bases stayed unmatched. This CDR3 is built from 13 residues. The germline V gene encodes CDR1 SNHLY and CDR2 FYNNEI. Some clones are missing from TCRdb's copy, which holds only in-frame ones; the method was immunoSEQ multiplex PCR. Sampling found about 33,000 clones, none seen once. The study's findings and limits: Repertoire-complication correlations in CVID were limited by patient heterogeneity. Common variable immunodeficiency TCR beta sequences reportedly had fewer deletions and N-nucleotide insertions.

This receptor was obtained from a human donor with common variable immunodeficiency. This chain joins TRBV2 and TRBJ1-1; 8 bases match TRBD1. Sequenced material: peripheral blood mononuclear cells. CDR3 bases read: TGTGCCAGCAGTGAGCAGGGGGCGACTGAA. Encoded protein: CASSEQGATE. In full, the CDR3 reads CASSEQGATEAFF.